In its sample, the clone carrying this T cell receptor (beta chain) was seen once. Its specificity is unknown. TCR sequencing used cDNA made by reverse transcription of extracted RNA. Generated by immunoSEQ multiplex PCR, the TCRdb table keeps only in-frame clones and is missing some. The sample lists roughly 150,000 clones; 40% to 60% were seen once. Germline values: CDR1 SGHRS, CDR2 YFSETQ. Losses at the gene ends were 4 bases for V and 2 bases for J; bases not matched to a gene: 6. The length of the CDR3 is 14 residues. The data were obtained in a study of CD8+ T cells in alopecia areata. Whole-study results and caveats: Resident alphabeta T-cell populations of normal skin are likewise subject to sequencing in scalp samples.

This TCR derives from a human donor with alopecia areata. Sequenced here: CD8+ T cells sorted from blood, sampled at week 0. The rearrangement joins TRBV5-1 to TRBJ2-7; 7 positions agree with TRBD1. As DNA, the CDR3 is TGCGCCAGCAGCCCTAGGACAGGACCCTACGAGCAGTACTTC. Translated: CASSPRTGPYEQYF.